Below, 25 T cell receptor beta chains from the same sample are listed, as sequenced in a study of Tregs in tolerant kidney transplant recipients. Their target antigens are unknown. Some clones are missing from TCRdb's copy, which holds only in-frame ones; the method was immunoSEQ multiplex PCR. Of around 9,700 clones in the sample, around 91% are singletons; the top ten hold over 5.5%. The starting material was Tregs from blood cultured with allogeneic cells, obtained before the transplant. Receptor source: a human patient who received a combined kidney and bone marrow transplant.

The chain has TRBV19 and TRBJ2-3, with a tentative D call TRBD1 (5 bases). The CDR3 has 14 amino acids. Trimming pared 3 bases from V and 3 bases from J, leaving 10 bases between. Germline V lookup: CDR1 LNHDA, CDR2 SQIVND (reference sequence). CDR3 DNA sequence: TGTGCCAGTAGTATCGGAGACAGTACAGATACGCAGTATTTT. Translating it yields CASSIGDSTDTQYF.

This chain connects TRBV20-1 to TRBJ1-1, with D unclear. Trimming cost V 3 bases and J 9 bases, with 11 bases left between them. From germline, CDR1 is DFQATT and CDR2 SNEGSKA (reference sequence). This CDR3 has 11 residues. The CDR3 DNA follows: TGCAGTGCTAGGGCCCAGGAGAAAGCTTTCTTT. As protein: CSARAQEKAFF.

There are a few counts of this clone. The chain uses TRBV5-5 and TRBJ2-2; TRBD2 matches 11 bases. Germline V lookup: CDR1 SGHKS, CDR2 YYEKEE (reference sequence). This CDR3 spans 16 amino acids. With V trimmed by 3 bases and J by 4 bases, 5 bases remained unmatched. The CDR3 DNA sequence: TGTGCCAGCAGCTCCTGGACTAGCGGGCGCACCGGGGAGCTGTTTTTT. Its protein product is CASSSWTSGRTGELFF.

The chain combines TRBV5-6 with TRBJ1-1, with D possibly matching TRBD1 (5 bases). The CDR3 contains 13 residues. Trimming removed 3 bases at V and 6 bases at J, with 12 bases between. Looked up from germline, CDR1 is SGHDT and CDR2 is YYEEEE. CDR3 region: CASSSGGLPEAFF. The CDR3 coding sequence is TGTGCCAGCAGCTCTGGGGGGTTGCCTGAAGCTTTCTTT.

The CDR3 region is CASSTGQRSYEQYF. CDR3 nucleotide sequence: TGTGCCAGCAGCACGGGACAGCGGTCCTACGAGCAGTACTTC. The chain links TRBV11-3 to TRBJ2-7; 7 bases line up with TRBD1. Per the germline V gene, CDR1 is SGHNT and CDR2 is YENEEA. With 5 bases clipped from V and 1 base from J, the junction kept 5 bases outside the gene matches. This CDR3 has 14 residues.

The chain is built from TRBV9 and TRBJ2-3; no clear D gene. The CDR3 contains 13 residues. The germline V and J ends were trimmed by 0 bases and 3 bases, with 5 bases remaining between them. From germline, CDR1 is SGDLS and CDR2 YYNGEE. The CDR3 region has the DNA TGTGCCAGCAGCGTAGCGATGACAGATACGCAGTATTTT. It yields the protein CASSVAMTDTQYF.

V usage is TRBV5-5 and J usage is TRBJ2-4; D is undetermined. CDR3 length: 14 residues. Per the germline V gene, CDR1 is SGHKS and CDR2 is YYEKEE (reference sequence). V lost 0 bases, J lost 15 bases, and 19 bases lay in between. DNA for the CDR3: TGTGCCAGCAGCTTGGGATGGGGAAGCCCCTTTGGGTACTTC. The encoded protein is CASSLGWGSPFGYF.

The chain carries TRBV5-5 and TRBJ2-7; 7 nucleotides match TRBD2. Trimming at V came to 5 bases and at J to 2 bases, leaving 10 bases not matched to a gene. CDR3 length equals 15 residues. The germline V gene has CDR1 SGHKS and CDR2 YYEKEE (reference sequence). The CDR3 sequence is CASSDNGTITYEQYF. The CDR3 DNA reads as TGTGCCAGCAGTGATAACGGGACTATCACCTACGAGCAGTACTTC.

The sample holds one count of this clone. The DNA of the CDR3 is TGCGCCAGCAGCTTGGTAGGCCAGGGGATTGAAGCTTTCTTT. This encodes CASSLVGQGIEAFF. The chain uses TRBV5-1 and TRBJ1-1, with D perhaps matching TRBD1 (6 bases). CDR1 SGHRS and CDR2 YFSETQ come from the germline V gene. Trimming cost V 0 bases and J 7 bases, with 13 bases left between them. The CDR3 is 14 residues long.

The chain joins TRBV30 to TRBJ1-2; D possibly corresponds to TRBD1 (6 bases). This CDR3 comprises 13 residues. Per the germline V gene, CDR1 is GTSNPN and CDR2 is SVGIG (reference sequence). Trimming took off 0 bases at V and 5 bases at J, with 10 bases between the two ends. CDR3 sequence: CAWSVKGGYGYTF. The DNA for the CDR3 is TGTGCCTGGAGTGTAAAGGGGGGGTATGGCTACACCTTC.

V and J are TRBV4-1 and TRBJ2-7; 10 bases are shared with TRBD1. V lost 1 base to trimming and J lost 3 bases; unmatched junction nucleotides: 0. Germline V gene sequence: CDR1 MGHRA, CDR2 YSYEKL. The CDR3 extends over 14 amino acids. CDR3 sequence reads: CASSQGDRGYEQYF. CDR3 sequence (DNA): TGCGCCAGCAGCCAAGGGGACAGGGGCTACGAGCAGTACTTC.

The V call is TRBV28, the J call TRBJ2-7; D is unclear. There are 14 residues in the CDR3. Trimming pared 5 bases from V and 2 bases from J, leaving 13 bases between. Germline V gene lookup returns CDR1 MDHEN and CDR2 SYDVKM. CDR3 coding DNA: TGTGCCAGCAGTCCCTGGGCGGAGACCTACGAGCAGTACTTC. Its translation: CASSPWAETYEQYF.

The rearrangement joins TRBV7-8 to TRBJ2-3; possible D gene TRBD1, 5 bases. CDR3 length: 15 amino acids. Looked up from germline, CDR1 is SGHVS and CDR2 is FQNEAQ. V lost 6 bases and J lost 0, with 13 bases in between. This CDR3 reads CASSLLGVSTDTQYF. CDR3 DNA sequence: TGTGCCAGCAGTCTTTTAGGGGTGAGCACAGATACGCAGTATTTT. Full variable domain (remainder filled in from reference TRBV7-8 and TRBJ2-3): GAGVSQSPRYKVAKRGQDVALRCDPISGHVSLFWYQQALGQGPEFLTYFQNEAQLDKSGLPSDRFFAERPEGSVSTLKIQRTQQEDSAVYLCASSLLGVSTDTQYFGPGTRLTVL.

The rearrangement links TRBV7-2 to TRBJ2-3, with D possibly being TRBD2 (6 bases). Trimming removed 1 base at V and 0 bases at J, with 11 bases between. The CDR3 has 16 amino acids. Germline CDR1 and CDR2: SGHTA and FQGNSA. CDR3 sequence (DNA): TGTGCCAGCAGCTTAGGGAACGGGGGTAGCACAGATACGCAGTATTTT. Translation gives CASSLGNGGSTDTQYF.

The chain combines TRBV7-2 with TRBJ1-2; 8 bases fit TRBD1. The CDR3 extends over 14 amino acids. Germline assignment: CDR1 SGHTA and CDR2 FQGNSA. Trimming took 2 bases from V and 7 from J; bases not matched to a gene: 6. CDR3 loop: CASSLRQGLGGYTF. The CDR3 DNA sequence: TGTGCCAGCAGCTTACGACAGGGGTTGGGTGGCTACACCTTC.

This clone has a single count. The chain recombines TRBV5-8 with TRBJ1-5; 7 nucleotides line up with TRBD1. The CDR3 is 14 residues long. Trimming removed 3 bases from V and 7 bases from J; junction bases left unmatched: 7. Germline assignment: CDR1 SGHTS and CDR2 YDEGEE. CDR3 sequence reads: CASSYMTGRQPQHF. The CDR3 bases are TGTGCCAGCAGCTACATGACAGGGCGGCAGCCCCAGCATTTT.

The chain employs TRBV19 and TRBJ1-2; 7 bases match TRBD1. V was clipped by 6 bases and J by 5 bases; unmatched bases: 6. CDR1 is LNHDA, CDR2 SQIVND, per germline (reference sequence). CDR3 size: 13 residues. CDR3 in DNA: TGTGCCAGTAGGGAGGGGACAGCTTATGGCTACACCTTC. Its translation is CASREGTAYGYTF.

This clone was observed a few times. The chain uses TRBV6-1 and TRBJ2-1, with TRBD1 matching 7 bases. V dropped 3 bases and J dropped 2; count of bases not matched to a gene: 13. The CDR3 consists of 18 residues. The germline V gene has CDR1 MNHNS and CDR2 SASEGT. The CDR3 is CASSDLIDRDRPYNEQFF. In nucleotides, the CDR3 is TGTGCCAGCAGTGATCTCATTGACCGGGACAGACCCTACAATGAGCAGTTCTTC.

The chain joins TRBV5-4 to TRBJ1-2; TRBD1 agrees at 11 bases. The CDR3 contains 15 residues. V lost 5 bases and J lost 4; bases outside the gene matches: 7. The germline V gene has CDR1 SGHNT and CDR2 YYREEE (reference sequence). DNA of the CDR3: TGTGCCAGCAGACCCCCGGGACAGGGGGTCTATGGCTACACCTTC. It codes for CASRPPGQGVYGYTF.

J is TRBJ1-1 and V is TRBV5-1; no firm D call. Germline V gene lookup returns CDR1 SGHRS and CDR2 YFSETQ. The CDR3 covers 13 residues. V lost 4 bases to trimming and J lost 0 bases, with 7 bases between them. The CDR3 here is CASSTSLNTEAFF. In DNA form, the CDR3 reads TGCGCCAGCAGCACCAGCCTGAACACTGAAGCTTTCTTT.

The rearrangement uses TRBV2 and TRBJ2-1; no clear D. Trimming pared 8 bases from V and 1 base from J, leaving 18 bases between. The CDR3 loop spans 16 amino acids. The V gene's germline CDR1 is SNHLY and CDR2 FYNNEI. The CDR3 region has the DNA TGTGCCAGCGCCCAGTTGGAGAACCGATCCTACAATGAGCAGTTCTTC. This encodes CASAQLENRSYNEQFF.

V gene TRBV18 combines with J gene TRBJ1-1; D is unclear. The CDR3 totals 15 residues. The V and J ends lost 4 bases and 8 bases respectively, with 20 bases between them. CDR1 is KGHSH, CDR2 LQKENI, per germline. DNA of the CDR3: TGTGCCAGCTCACGCGGTCTCTTTCCCCAAAAAGAAGCTTTCTTT. Amino acid sequence: CASSRGLFPQKEAFF.

The J gene is TRBJ1-6, the V gene TRBV6-5, with D tentatively TRBD1 (5 bases). Germline lookup yields CDR1 MNHEY and CDR2 SVGAGI. CDR3 length: 12 residues. V gave up 4 bases and J gave up 8 bases, with 6 bases separating them. This CDR3 reads CASSLGDSPLHF. DNA for the CDR3: TGTGCCAGCAGTTTAGGGGATTCACCCCTCCACTTT.

The gene calls are TRBV5-8 and TRBJ1-1; D is undetermined. The germline V gene has CDR1 SGHTS and CDR2 YDEGEE. Trimming left V 0 bases short and J 3 bases short, with 6 bases between. This CDR3 contains 13 residues. CDR3 bases: TGTGCCAGCAGCTTGGTGTGGTACACTGAAGCTTTCTTT. Translated: CASSLVWYTEAFF.

This rearrangement joins TRBV29-1 to TRBJ1-2, with D possibly TRBD1 on 6 matching bases. The V gene's germline CDR1 is SQVTM and CDR2 ANQGSEA. Trimming took 8 bases from V and 4 from J, leaving 17 bases between them. CDR3 size: 13 residues. CDR3 amino acids: CSLSTGGSYGYTF. In DNA form, the CDR3 reads TGCAGCTTATCGACAGGCGGAAGCTATGGCTACACCTTC.